The 14 T cell receptor beta chains listed next were all sequenced from one sample in a study of blood T cell repertoires in COVID-19. Profiling relied on immunoSEQ multiplex PCR, and the TCRdb table lists in-frame clones only, not all of them. The sample shows 220,000 or so clones, about 88% of them seen only once. Sequenced sample: peripheral blood. The receptor set was obtained from a man aged 50-59 years who had recovered from COVID-19.

This clone was detected only a few times. The chain joins TRBV11-2 to TRBJ1-1; perhaps TRBD1 as D (5 bases). V gave up 3 bases and J gave up 6 bases, with 23 bases separating them. The CDR3 length is 17 residues. Germline V gene lookup returns CDR1 SGHAT and CDR2 FQNNGV. CDR3 nucleotide sequence: TGTGCCAGCAGCTTTTTTCAGGGCACCTCGCTCCCGTCTGAAGCTTTCTTT. It codes for CASSFFQGTSLPSEAFF.

The chain links TRBV3-1 (or the pseudogene TRBV3-2) to TRBJ2-3; D is perhaps TRBD2 (6 bases). Between the trimmed V and J ends, which lost 1 base and 2 bases, there was a span of 13 bases. The CDR3 totals 16 residues. CDR1 and CDR2 (germline): LGHDT, YNNKEL (reference sequence). In nucleotides, the CDR3 is TGTGCCAGCAGCCAAGGAATTAGCGGTGACACAGATACGCAGTATTTT. It is translated as CASSQGISGDTDTQYF.

The rearrangement uses TRBV28 and TRBJ2-7, with 10 bases aligning to TRBD1. This CDR3 spans 14 amino acids. Looked up from germline, CDR1 is MDHEN and CDR2 is SYDVKM. V was pared by 4 bases and J by 0 bases, with 0 bases of the junction left unmatched. The CDR3 coding sequence is TGTGCCAGCAGTTGGACAGGGGGCTCCTACGAGCAGTACTTC. This encodes CASSWTGGSYEQYF.

The rearrangement uses TRBV29-1 and TRBJ1-5; 10 positions agree with TRBD1. The CDR3 sequence is 13 residues long. CDR1 SQVTM and CDR2 ANQGSEA come from the germline V gene. Unmatched junction bases numbered 5, after V lost 6 bases and J lost 6 bases. This CDR3 reads CSVTTGGFQPQHF. The CDR3 nucleotides are TGCAGCGTAACGACAGGGGGCTTTCAGCCCCAGCATTTT. Drawing the rest from reference TRBV29-1 and TRBJ1-5, the complete variable domain is SAVISQKPSRDICQRGTSLTIQCQVDSQVTMMFWYRQQPGQSLTLIATANQGSEATYESGFVIDKFPISRPNLTFSTLTVSNMSPEDSSIYLCSVTTGGFQPQHFGDGTRLSIL.

A few counts support this clone. The genes are TRBV5-1 and TRBJ2-7; maybe TRBD1 (5 bases). Germline CDR1 SGHRS, CDR2 YFSETQ. Trimming stripped 4 bases from V and 0 bases from J, with 14 bases between. The CDR3 covers 15 residues. CDR3 in amino acids: CASSPTALSSYEQYF. In DNA, the CDR3 is TGCGCCAGCAGCCCGACAGCACTCAGCTCCTACGAGCAGTACTTC.

This chain links TRBV19 with TRBJ2-3; TRBD1 is a possible D gene (6 bases). CDR1 LNHDA and CDR2 SQIVND come from the germline V gene (reference sequence). This CDR3 has 14 amino acids. Trimming shortened V by 5 bases and J by 1 base, and 10 bases separated the two germline ends. CDR3 in amino acids: CASSPTGGTDTQYF. Written as DNA, the CDR3 is TGTGCCAGTAGTCCGACAGGAGGCACAGATACGCAGTATTTT.

The chain joins TRBV11-2 to TRBJ2-1, with 9 bases matching TRBD1. V dropped 1 base and J dropped 2; count of bases not matched to a gene: 6. The CDR3 spans 17 residues. Germline CDR1 SGHAT, CDR2 FQNNGV. DNA for the CDR3: TGTGCCAGCAGCTTAGTAAGGACAGGGGCACCCTACAATGAGCAGTTCTTC. It specifies CASSLVRTGAPYNEQFF.

The chain combines TRBV10-3 with TRBJ1-1, with a weak D call TRBD1 (5 bases). Per germline, CDR1 ENHRY and CDR2 SYGVKD. V was shortened by 6 bases and J by 3 bases, with 17 bases between the two germline ends. The CDR3 length is 15 residues. The CDR3, as DNA: TGTGCCATCAGCGCCAAGATGGCGGGGGACACTGAAGCTTTCTTT. Protein sequence: CAISAKMAGDTEAFF.

V and J are TRBV15 and TRBJ1-5, with TRBD1 as a possible D gene (6 bases). This CDR3 comprises 15 residues. The germline V gene encodes CDR1 LNHNV and CDR2 YYDKDF (reference sequence). V lost 0 bases and J lost 6, with 12 bases in between. CDR3 sequence reads: CATSRDGQGIQPQHF. The CDR3 DNA sequence: TGTGCCACCAGCAGAGATGGGCAGGGGATTCAGCCCCAGCATTTT. The whole variable domain, filled in from reference TRBV15 and TRBJ1-5, reads DAMVIQNPRYQVTQFGKPVTLSCSQTLNHNVMYWYQQKSSQAPKLLFHYYDKDFNNEADTPDNFQSRRPNTSFCFLDIRSPGLGDTAMYLCATSRDGQGIQPQHFGDGTRLSIL.

V usage is TRBV12-3 or TRBV12-4 and J usage is TRBJ1-2; D is unclear. Trimming pared 6 bases from V and 7 bases from J, leaving 15 bases between. This CDR3 is 13 amino acids long. The CDR3 loop is CASSKDGRSGYTF. The DNA of the CDR3 is TGTGCCAGCAGCAAGGACGGGAGGAGTGGCTACACCTTC.

V is TRBV20-1 and J is TRBJ1-3; no clear D. The germline V and J ends were trimmed by 3 bases and 1 base, with 10 bases remaining between them. CDR1 is DFQATT, CDR2 SNEGSKA, per germline (reference sequence). The CDR3 length is 14 residues. CDR3 nucleotide sequence: TGCAGTGCTAGTTTACAGAAGTCTGGAAACACCATATATTTT. Its translation: CSASLQKSGNTIYF.

V is TRBV27 and J is TRBJ2-4; perhaps TRBD2 as D (6 bases). From germline, CDR1 is MNHEY and CDR2 SMNVEV (reference sequence). CDR3 length equals 14 residues. V shed 10 bases and J shed 2 bases, with 15 bases lying between them. The CDR3 DNA is TGTGCCATCCCTTACCTAGCGTCCAAAAACATTCAGTACTTC. This codes for CAIPYLASKNIQYF.

The J gene is TRBJ2-7, the V gene TRBV28, with a tentative D call TRBD2 (6 bases). In germline, CDR1 is MDHEN, CDR2 SYDVKM. V was cut by 5 bases and J by 0 bases, with 8 bases left in between. The CDR3 runs to 13 residues. The CDR3 DNA reads as TGTGCCAGCAGTCGCGGGAACTCCTACGAGCAGTACTTC. This gives the protein CASSRGNSYEQYF.

The chain joins TRBV19 to TRBJ2-7; 9 nucleotides line up with TRBD1. J gave up 3 bases and V 0 bases, and 3 bases lay outside the gene matches. This CDR3 has 15 amino acids. Looked up from germline, CDR1 is LNHDA and CDR2 is SQIVND (reference sequence). This CDR3 is CASSIETGGHYEQYF. DNA for the CDR3: TGTGCCAGTAGTATAGAGACAGGGGGTCACTACGAGCAGTACTTC.